Listed here are 9 T cell receptor beta chains from one sample, sequenced in a study of shared clonotypes between healthy human individuals. Libraries were prepared by immunoSEQ multiplex PCR; TCRdb keeps only in-frame clonotypes and omits some of them. The repertoire holds about 2.2 million clones, with 85% to 95% as singletons. Naive CD8 populations comprised CD45RO-negative cells positively selected for CCR7, excluding terminally differentiated effector memory CD45RA+ cells. Sequencing was performed on naive CD8+ T cells from PBMCs. These receptors were taken from a man between 18 and 35 years old in good health. Some clones in this sample may be carry-over from other donors' samples.

The chain is built from TRBV29-1 and TRBJ1-1, with a weak D call TRBD1 (5 bases). This CDR3 has 16 residues. Germline-derived CDR1 and CDR2 are SQVTM and ANQGSEA. The V end was cut by 2 bases, the J end by 0 bases, with 16 bases between. In DNA form, the CDR3 reads TGCAGCGTTGAACTACGGGGGTACTTAATGAACACTGAAGCTTTCTTT. Protein sequence: CSVELRGYLMNTEAFF.

CDR3 coding DNA: TGTGCCAGCAGTACAGGGCCGGGCACTGAAGCTTTCTTT. This encodes CASSTGPGTEAFF. The chain recombines TRBV5-5 with TRBJ1-1; TRBD1 might be the D (6 bases). Trimming pared 5 bases from V and 4 bases from J, leaving 12 bases between. CDR3 size: 13 residues. Germline V gene lookup returns CDR1 SGHKS and CDR2 YYEKEE (reference sequence).

The chain uses TRBV4-1 and TRBJ2-5, with D possibly being TRBD1 or TRBD2 (5 bases each). The DNA end is a closer match to TRBJ2-7, so the J assignment may be wrong. CDR3 size: 13 residues. Germline CDR1 reads MGHRA; CDR2 reads YSYEKL. Here the CDR3 reads CASSHGTTYEQYF. The CDR3 DNA is TGCGCCAGCAGCCATGGGACCACCTACGAGCAGTACTTC.

This chain uses TRBV14 with TRBJ1-1, with unresolved D. This CDR3 contains 18 residues. Germline CDR1 reads SGHDN; CDR2 reads FVKESK. V lost 6 bases to trimming and J lost 6 bases, with 29 bases between them. The CDR3 DNA is TGTGCCAGCAGGCGAATACGCGGAGGTAGGTTGGAAGCCTCTGAAGCTTTCTTT. Its protein is CASRRIRGGRLEASEAFF.

Note on this clone: Other DNA sequences in this sample translate to the same CDR3. The chain employs TRBV28 and TRBJ2-7; TRBD1 might be the D (6 bases). The CDR3 extends over 14 amino acids. V lost 8 bases, J lost 0 bases, and 14 bases lay in between. The V gene's germline CDR1 is MDHEN and CDR2 SYDVKM. The CDR3 reads CASSPRGGSYEQYF. DNA for the CDR3: TGTGCCAGCTCCCCTCGAGGGGGCTCCTACGAGCAGTACTTC.

This clone was detected once. The rearrangement joins TRBV27 to TRBJ2-7; TRBD1 matches at 8 bases. The CDR3 consists of 16 residues. Trimming removed 5 bases from V and 10 bases from J; junction bases left unmatched: 19. The germline V gene encodes CDR1 MNHEY and CDR2 SMNVEV (reference sequence). The CDR3 bases are TGTGCCAGCAGTCCCTCGACAGGGGAAGTTGAGAAAAATCAGTACTTC. This gives the protein CASSPSTGEVEKNQYF.

This chain uses TRBV6-5 with TRBJ1-3; D is possibly TRBD1 (5 bases). The CDR3 runs to 13 residues. Germline V gene lookup returns CDR1 MNHEY and CDR2 SVGAGI. Trimming stripped 6 bases from V and 4 bases from J, with 10 bases between. CDR3 bases: TGTGCCAGCAGGGAGACAGCAGGAAACACCATATATTTT. It encodes CASRETAGNTIYF.

The chain links TRBV6-1 to TRBJ2-7; 7 bases are shared with TRBD1. Losses at the gene ends were 4 bases for V and 2 bases for J; bases not matched to a gene: 8. The CDR3 loop spans 15 amino acids. Germline-derived CDR1 and CDR2 are MNHNS and SASEGT. DNA for the CDR3: TGTGCCAGCAGTGGACTCGAGACAGGGACCTACGAGCAGTACTTC. Amino acid sequence: CASSGLETGTYEQYF.

This chain joins TRBV25-1 and TRBJ2-1; the D is unclear. The CDR3 extends over 16 amino acids. Germline CDR1 MGHDK, CDR2 SYGVNS. V lost 2 bases to trimming and J lost 0 bases, with 11 bases between them. The CDR3 loop is CASSEQQIHSYNEQFF. The CDR3 coding sequence is TGTGCCAGCAGTGAACAACAGATCCACTCCTACAATGAGCAGTTCTTC. Full variable domain (remainder filled in from reference TRBV25-1 and TRBJ2-1): EADIYQTPRYLVIGTGKKITLECSQTMGHDKMYWYQQDPGMELHLIHYSYGVNSTEKGDLSSESTVSRIRTEHFPLTLESARPSHTSQYLCASSEQQIHSYNEQFFGPGTRLTVL.